Each of the 15 T cell receptor beta chains below was sequenced from the same sample in a study of a mutant IDH1 vaccine in newly diagnosed glioma. The time point denotes: week 11, during vaccination. Doses of 300 ug of mutant IDH1 20-mer peptide were given with topical imiquimod. No cognate antigen is known for these TCRs. TCRdb's table, derived via immunoSEQ multiplex PCR, lists solely in-frame clones and lacks some. The sample has tens of thousands of clones; around 70% are singletons. The source was peripheral blood mononuclear cells (PBMCs), collected from a glioma patient whose treatment included an IDH1 peptide vaccine. The source is a man aged 18 to 35 with glioma. Some clones in this sample may be carry-over from other donors' samples.

This chain connects TRBV5-1 to TRBJ2-7; perhaps D is TRBD1 or TRBD2 (5 bases each). Trimming took off 3 bases at V and 3 bases at J, with 16 bases between the two ends. In germline, CDR1 is SGHRS, CDR2 YFSETQ. This CDR3 has 15 residues. Written as DNA, the CDR3 is TGCGCCAGCAGCTCCTTTCGGGGCCCCAACTACGAGCAGTACTTC. Translation: CASSSFRGPNYEQYF.

This clone was seen only a few times. CDR3 bases: TGTGCCAGCAGCTTTGTGGGGGACTATGGCTACACCTTC. It codes for CASSFVGDYGYTF. This chain connects TRBV7-9 to TRBJ1-2; weak D call: TRBD1 (5 bases). This CDR3 region has 13 residues. In germline, CDR1 is SEHNR, CDR2 FQNEAQ (reference sequence). V was cut by 3 bases and J by 3 bases, with 8 bases left in between.

The chain recombines TRBV27 with TRBJ1-5, with D possibly matching TRBD1 (5 bases). Looked up from germline, CDR1 is MNHEY and CDR2 is SMNVEV (reference sequence). The CDR3 contains 13 residues. Trimming removed 6 bases from V and 6 bases from J, with 12 bases in between. As DNA, the CDR3 is TGTGCCAGCAGAACAGGAGTGGGTCAGCCCCAGCATTTT. It is translated as CASRTGVGQPQHF.

The rearrangement links TRBV5-6 to TRBJ1-4; D may be TRBD1 (6 bases). The germline V gene has CDR1 SGHDT and CDR2 YYEEEE. The V end lost 4 bases, the J end lost 13 bases, and 17 bases lay between the germline ends. There are 13 residues in the CDR3. CDR3 sequence: CASSPSGGRLLFF. The CDR3 coding sequence is TGTGCCAGCAGCCCCTCGGGGGGGCGATTACTGTTTTTT.

The CDR3 reads CASSPGGYNQPQHF. The CDR3 DNA is TGTGCCAGCAGTCCAGGGGGCTACAATCAGCCCCAGCATTTT. The chain joins TRBV25-1 to TRBJ1-5; TRBD1 aligns across 8 bases. The germline gives CDR1 MGHDK, CDR2 SYGVNS. This CDR3 is 14 amino acids long. J was trimmed by 3 bases and V by 5 bases; bases with no gene match: 3.

The chain links TRBV20-1 to TRBJ2-5, with D hard to call. The CDR3 extends over 11 amino acids. V was clipped by 2 bases and J by 8 bases, with 9 bases between them. CDR1 DFQATT and CDR2 SNEGSKA come from the germline V gene (reference sequence). CDR3 residues: CSARIRATQYF. The CDR3 nucleotides are TGCAGTGCTAGAATCCGGGCCACCCAGTACTTC.

The genes are TRBV19 and TRBJ1-5; TRBD1 aligns across 7 bases. Germline V gene lookup returns CDR1 LNHDA and CDR2 SQIVND (reference sequence). The CDR3 contains 17 residues. The J segment lost 3 bases and the V segment lost 9 bases, leaving 17 bases of the junction unmatched. The CDR3 DNA follows: TGTGCCAGCAAAGGACAGGCCGGCGAGGGGCCCAATCAGCCCCAGCATTTT. It encodes CASKGQAGEGPNQPQHF.

This sequence joins TRBV4-3 and TRBJ1-5; D call uncertain. V was clipped by 1 base and J by 3 bases, with 4 bases between them. Looked up from germline, CDR1 is LGHNA and CDR2 is YSLEER. The CDR3 consists of 13 residues. CDR3 residues: CASSQGINQPQHF. Here the CDR3 DNA reads TGCGCCAGCAGCCAAGGTATCAATCAGCCCCAGCATTTT.

The gene calls are TRBV6-5 and TRBJ2-2; 11 positions match TRBD2. Per the germline V gene, CDR1 is MNHEY and CDR2 is SVGAGI. Unmatched junction bases numbered 2, after V lost 5 bases and J lost 3 bases. This CDR3 contains 15 residues. The CDR3 is CASSPSGGHTGELFF. For the CDR3, the DNA is TGTGCCAGCAGTCCTAGCGGGGGGCACACCGGGGAGCTGTTTTTT.

The genes are TRBV18 and TRBJ2-3; D is uncertain. Trimming pared 4 bases from V and 3 bases from J, leaving 5 bases between. Looked up from germline, CDR1 is KGHSH and CDR2 is LQKENI. This CDR3 region has 12 residues. The CDR3 protein is CASSLYTDTQYF. The CDR3, as DNA: TGTGCCAGCTCACTATATACAGATACGCAGTATTTT.

By proportion, this clone is medium-sized. CDR3: CAWSRDLREPQHF. CDR3 nucleotide sequence: TGTGCCTGGAGCAGAGACCTAAGGGAGCCCCAGCATTTT. V is TRBV30 and J is TRBJ1-5; no definite D call. Germline CDR1 and CDR2: GTSNPN and SVGIG (reference sequence). The CDR3 contains 13 residues. The V end was cut by 3 bases, the J end by 8 bases, with 14 bases between.

The gene calls are TRBV18 and TRBJ1-2; D is possibly TRBD1 (6 bases). Trimming took off 2 bases at V and 3 bases at J, with 13 bases between the two ends. Germline assignment: CDR1 KGHSH and CDR2 LQKENI. This CDR3 has 15 amino acids. CDR3 amino acids: CASSPRGQQDYGYTF. CDR3 nucleotide sequence: TGTGCCAGCTCACCAAGAGGACAGCAGGACTATGGCTACACCTTC.

The chain carries TRBV19 and TRBJ2-6; D not certain. The V end lost 7 bases, the J end lost 4 bases, and 17 bases lay between the germline ends. This CDR3 has 16 amino acids. Germline CDR1 and CDR2: LNHDA and SQIVND (reference sequence). The CDR3 is CASTLGLKSGANVLTF. Written as DNA, the CDR3 is TGTGCCAGTACCCTCGGCCTCAAATCCGGGGCCAACGTCCTGACTTTC.

This chain uses TRBV13 with TRBJ1-5; D possibly corresponds to TRBD1 (5 bases). This CDR3 has 15 residues. The V end lost 0 bases, the J end lost 6 bases, and 12 bases lay between the germline ends. Germline CDR1 is PRHDT and CDR2 is FYEKMQ (reference sequence). Written as DNA, the CDR3 is TGTGCCAGCAGCTTAGGCCCGGGGGTGGGTCAGCCCCAGCATTTT. As protein: CASSLGPGVGQPQHF.

This chain joins TRBV14 and TRBJ2-3, with D unresolved. The CDR3 is 14 residues long. Trimming stripped 1 base from V and 0 bases from J, with 5 bases between. Germline V CDR1 and CDR2: SGHDN, FVKESK. The CDR3 region is CASSQVSSTDTQYF. The CDR3 DNA sequence: TGTGCCAGCAGCCAAGTTAGCAGCACAGATACGCAGTATTTT.